This T cell receptor (beta chain) was captured by sequencing in a study of CD8 T cells in Susac syndrome. V was clipped by 10 bases and J by 3 bases; unmatched bases: 6. Germline V gene sequence: CDR1 MNHEY, CDR2 SMNVEV (reference sequence). The CDR3 runs 13 residues. TEMRA cells were FACS-enriched, and CD8+ and CD4+ T cells were isolated negatively. The RNA input was about 0.5 to 1 ug, and it was reverse transcribed with random hexamers. With immunoSEQ multiplex PCR, TCR beta CDR3 was amplified across 54 Vbeta and 13 Jbeta. TCRdb re-derived calls from the immunoSEQ multiplex PCR reads in MiXCR, one entry per CDR3 protein. The sample records more than 85,000 distinct CDR3 sequences, about 95% being singletons. In its sample, this clonotype was seen once.

The gene calls are TRBV27 and TRBJ1-5, with 7 bases matching TRBD1. This receptor was taken from a human donor in good health. Sequencing used CD4+ T cells from PBMCs. The CDR3 nucleotides read TGTGCCACCCGACAGGGCCCCAATCAGCCCCAGCATTTT. This gives the protein CATRQGPNQPQHF.